These 19 T cell receptor beta chains were sequenced from one sample in a study of blood T cell repertoires in COVID-19. Repertoires were generated with immunoSEQ multiplex PCR, while TCRdb's copy carries only in-frame clones and drops some. The data contain 150,000 to 200,000 clones, 80% to 85% of them singletons. What was sequenced was peripheral blood. The origin of the receptors is a woman aged 65 to 85 with COVID-19, enrolled during active disease.

The chain carries TRBV19 and TRBJ2-2; D not resolved. Trimming cost V 7 bases and J 4 bases, with 7 bases left between them. Per germline, CDR1 LNHDA and CDR2 SQIVND (reference sequence). The CDR3 extends over 12 amino acids. The CDR3 sequence is CASTTSTGELFF. CDR3 nucleotide sequence: TGTGCCAGTACCACATCCACCGGGGAGCTGTTTTTT.

To note about this clone: The sample has other DNA sequences that encode this CDR3 too. This chain links TRBV2 with TRBJ2-2, with TRBD1 identical over 8 bases. From germline, CDR1 is SNHLY and CDR2 FYNNEI. The CDR3 runs to 15 residues. After removal of 5 bases from V and 0 bases from J, the junction contained 2 bases not matched to a gene. CDR3 protein: CASSRQGPNTGELFF. The DNA for the CDR3 is TGTGCCAGCAGTCGACAGGGGCCGAACACCGGGGAGCTGTTTTTT.

This clone was seen many times. V is TRBV9 and J is TRBJ2-1; D remains ambiguous. The length of the CDR3 is 15 residues. V was cut by 0 bases and J by 8 bases, with 15 bases left in between. Germline values: CDR1 SGDLS, CDR2 YYNGEE. The CDR3 loop is CASSVGSHQADEQFF. In DNA, the CDR3 is TGTGCCAGCAGCGTAGGATCCCACCAGGCAGATGAGCAGTTCTTC.

The genes are TRBV5-1 and TRBJ2-3; possible D gene TRBD2, 6 bases. The CDR3 consists of 16 residues. V lost 0 bases and J lost 5, with 16 bases in between. The germline V gene has CDR1 SGHRS and CDR2 YFSETQ. Here the CDR3 DNA reads TGCGCCAGCAGCTTGGTACTAGCTCCGCTTCAAGATACGCAGTATTTT. This sequence encodes CASSLVLAPLQDTQYF.

The chain is built from TRBV7-3 and TRBJ1-1; D unresolved. The germline V gene has CDR1 SGHTA and CDR2 FQGTGA. CDR3 length: 13 amino acids. The germline V and J ends were trimmed by 1 base and 5 bases, with 8 bases remaining between them. As DNA, the CDR3 is TGTGCCAGCAGCTTAAACTGGCGGACTGAAGCTTTCTTT. Its protein product is CASSLNWRTEAFF. The full variable domain, with the rest looked up from reference TRBV7-3 and TRBJ1-1, is GAGVSQTPSNKVTEKGKYVELRCDPISGHTALYWYRQSLGQGPEFLIYFQGTGAADDSGLPNDRFFAVRPEGSVSTLKIQRTERGDSAVYLCASSLNWRTEAFFGQGTRLTVV.

The chain uses TRBV11-2 and TRBJ2-7; 7 bases align to TRBD2. J was trimmed by 4 bases and V by 3 bases; bases with no gene match: 9. CDR3 size: 15 residues. Germline-derived CDR1 and CDR2 are SGHAT and FQNNGV. This chain's CDR3 is CASSFNVAGLYEQYF. CDR3 sequence (DNA): TGTGCCAGCAGCTTCAATGTAGCGGGCCTTTACGAGCAGTACTTC.

This clone came up a few times. The chain combines TRBV19 with TRBJ2-2; possibly TRBD2 for D (5 bases). Trimming removed 3 bases from V and 2 bases from J, with 16 bases in between. This CDR3 region has 17 residues. Germline loops: CDR1 LNHDA, CDR2 SQIVND (reference sequence). The CDR3 DNA reads TGTGCCAGTAGTATTAATCAACTAGTCGGAAACACCGGGGAGCTGTTTTTT. It encodes CASSINQLVGNTGELFF.

On this clone itself: This sample includes further DNA sequences coding for the same CDR3. This chain joins TRBV11-2 and TRBJ1-1; D unresolved. Germline V gene lookup returns CDR1 SGHAT and CDR2 FQNNGV. This CDR3 is built from 13 residues. The V end was cut by 0 bases, the J end by 2 bases, with 4 bases between. This CDR3 reads CASSLDRNTEAFF. CDR3 DNA sequence: TGTGCCAGCAGCTTAGACAGAAACACTGAAGCTTTCTTT.

This clone came up once. J is TRBJ1-2 and V is TRBV19, with 9 bases identical to TRBD1. CDR1 is LNHDA, CDR2 SQIVND, per germline (reference sequence). The CDR3 totals 16 residues. Trimming cost V 6 bases and J 0 bases; bases outside gene matches: 8. CDR3 nucleotide sequence: TGTGCCAGTAGAAGACAGGGGGATGGTCCTAACTATGGCTACACCTTC. Its translation is CASRRQGDGPNYGYTF. Drawing the rest from reference TRBV19 and TRBJ1-2, the complete variable domain is DGGITQSPKYLFRKEGQNVTLSCEQNLNHDAMYWYRQDPGQGLRLIYYSQIVNDFQKGDIAEGYSVSREKKESFPLTVTSAQKNPTAFYLCASRRQGDGPNYGYTFGSGTRLTVV.

The chain recombines TRBV29-1 with TRBJ1-4; D ambiguous. Germline lookup yields CDR1 SQVTM and CDR2 ANQGSEA. The V gene lost 1 base and the J gene lost 8 bases, with 8 bases spanning the gap. The CDR3 runs to 12 residues. The CDR3 coding sequence is TGCAGCGTTGAAGGGGGAGGGGAAAAACTGTTTTTT. It translates to CSVEGGGEKLFF.

This clone was seen just once. This chain joins TRBV29-1 and TRBJ1-5; the match to TRBD1 covers 7 bases. CDR1 is SQVTM, CDR2 ANQGSEA, per germline. The CDR3 runs 15 residues. V shed 6 bases and J 2 bases; nucleotides not matched to a gene: 10. CDR3 in DNA: TGCAGCGTCTCCATGACAGGGAATGGCAATCAGCCCCAGCATTTT. This gives the protein CSVSMTGNGNQPQHF.

The V gene is TRBV28, the J gene TRBJ2-7; TRBD1 matches at 7 bases. J was trimmed by 5 bases and V by 6 bases; bases with no gene match: 16. The germline gives CDR1 MDHEN, CDR2 SYDVKM. The CDR3 consists of 16 residues. The CDR3 region is CASSPYPGTVLDEQYF. In DNA form, the CDR3 reads TGTGCCAGCAGCCCCTACCCCGGGACAGTCCTCGACGAGCAGTACTTC.

The chain links TRBV7-9 to TRBJ2-3, with D uncertain. Trimming took off 5 bases at V and 2 bases at J, with 2 bases between the two ends. Germline V CDR1 and CDR2: SEHNR, FQNEAQ (reference sequence). CDR3 size: 11 residues. CDR3 loop: CASSLTDTQYF. CDR3 nucleotide sequence: TGTGCCAGCAGCCTCACAGATACGCAGTATTTT.

The chain uses TRBV3-1 (or the pseudogene TRBV3-2) and TRBJ2-3; TRBD1 might be the D (5 bases). The CDR3 consists of 15 residues. CDR1 is LGHDT, CDR2 YNNKEL, per germline (reference sequence). V lost 0 bases, J lost 1 base, and 8 bases lay in between. The chain's CDR3 is CASSQDAGRTDTQYF. CDR3 nucleotide sequence: TGTGCCAGCAGCCAAGATGCAGGGCGCACAGATACGCAGTATTTT.

The J gene is TRBJ1-2, the V gene TRBV9; possibly TRBD1 for D (5 bases). With 4 bases removed from V and 3 bases from J, the gap between germline ends came to 13 bases. From germline, CDR1 is SGDLS and CDR2 YYNGEE. The CDR3 runs to 14 residues. DNA for the CDR3: TGTGCCAGCAGCCCCCGTGGGGCCGACTATGGCTACACCTTC. Amino acids: CASSPRGADYGYTF.

There are a few counts of this clone. The chain employs TRBV28 and TRBJ1-4, with 8 bases identical to TRBD1. The CDR3 totals 12 residues. Germline V gene lookup returns CDR1 MDHEN and CDR2 SYDVKM. V trimming: 8 bases; J trimming: 8 bases; junction bases outside the gene matches: 4. In DNA, the CDR3 is TGTGCCAGCGGACAGGGAACCGAAAAACTGTTTTTT. Protein: CASGQGTEKLFF.

This chain connects TRBV28 to TRBJ1-5, with D possibly matching TRBD1 (6 bases). Trimming shortened V by 3 bases and J by 6 bases, and 18 bases separated the two germline ends. Germline values: CDR1 MDHEN, CDR2 SYDVKM. The CDR3 length is 16 residues. The CDR3 sequence is CASSFSPRQGSQPQHF. CDR3 nucleotides: TGTGCCAGCAGTTTTTCGCCTCGTCAGGGGAGTCAGCCCCAGCATTTT.

This rearrangement joins TRBV6-2 or TRBV6-3 to TRBJ2-5; no clear D gene. Germline values: CDR1 MNHEY, CDR2 SVGEGT. The CDR3 is 14 residues long. The germline V and J ends were trimmed by 2 bases and 5 bases, with 12 bases remaining between them. CDR3 loop: CASSYKATRETQYF. DNA for the CDR3: TGTGCCAGCAGTTACAAGGCTACGAGGGAGACCCAGTACTTC.

This clone appeared once. The J gene is TRBJ2-3, the V gene TRBV5-1; TRBD1 is a possible D gene (5 bases). The CDR3 spans 16 residues. Trimming took 7 bases from V and 6 from J, leaving 24 bases between them. Germline V gives CDR1 SGHRS, CDR2 YFSETQ. DNA of the CDR3: TGCGCCAGCCGTATAACAGGAAAGTCGGGCGCGGATACGCAGTATTTT. Residues: CASRITGKSGADTQYF.